This TCR beta chain appears in the sequencing data of a study of CD8+CD57+ T cells in acquired aplastic anemia. In the study overall: Mean DNA quantity obtained from sorted CD4+ and CD8+ cells was 2.5 to 4 ug. General observations from the study: Between the patient and control groups, CD8+ Simpson's diversity did not differ significantly. Some 28 sequences, all CD8+ CDR3, were shared between patients and controls.

The study profiled TCR beta VDJ and CDR3 using genomic DNA as template. TCRdb re-called the reads through MiXCR, storing one row per CDR3 protein. The table lists approximately 190,000 distinct CDR3 sequences, under 55% of them singletons. CDR1 is KGHDR, CDR2 SFDVKD, per germline. The CDR3 has 13 amino acids. J lost 3 bases, V lost 11 bases, and 6 bases had no gene match. An expansion of CD8+CD57+ cells by flow cytometry had been shown in patients chosen for sequencing. By the time of blood sampling, patients had still received no therapy. As to this clonotype: Antigen specificity is unknown.

Sequencing used sorted CD4+, CD8+, or CD8+CD57+ T cells (not recorded which) from PBMCs. This clonotype was obtained from a human donor with aplastic anemia. V gene TRBV24-1 combines with J gene TRBJ2-7; 10 positions match TRBD1. The CDR3 region is CAMARDRGYEQYF. In nucleotides, the CDR3 is TGTGCCATGGCCCGGGACAGGGGCTACGAGCAGTACTTC.